This T cell receptor beta chain stems from a study of response to subunit inactivated influenza vaccine. TCRdb reprocessed the RT-PCR reads via MiXCR and lists one record per CDR3 protein. The sample holds more than 550,000 distinct CDR3 sequences, 11% seen once. The germline V gene encodes CDR1 DFQATT and CDR2 SNEGSKA (reference sequence). This CDR3 spans 14 amino acids. Losses at the gene ends were 2 bases for V and 9 bases for J; bases not matched to a gene: 10. These same records also appear under a second study, on T cells expressing NK-cell markers. From that report: The authors made TCR beta cDNA libraries by 5'RACE template switching. This switching added a universal primer site and UMIs. CD8+ T cells in roughly six donors included dominant NKG2C+ clonotypes at roughly 1.0-8%. The leading position in the CD3+CD56-NKG2C+ fraction of a handful of donors also went to these clonotypes.

The genes are TRBV20-1 and TRBJ2-1; 7 bases match TRBD2. The clonotype was recovered from a man in his forties or fifties who received an inactivated influenza vaccine. The sequencing used PBMCs from blood, collected on the day of vaccination. The DNA for the CDR3 is TGCAGTGCTAGAATCGGGAGGTTAAGTGGTGAGCAGTTCTTC. Translation gives CSARIGRLSGEQFF.